One sample yielded the 15 T cell receptor beta chains listed below, sequenced in a study of OX40 agonist ivuxolimab in advanced cancers. Some clones are missing from TCRdb's copy, which holds only in-frame ones; the method was immunoSEQ multiplex PCR. This sample yields approximately 69,000 clones, of which just over 85% are seen a single time; under 0.75% belongs to the top ten. The sequenced sample was CD4+ or CD8+ T cells sorted from blood, obtained in a trial of the OX40 agonist ivuxolimab. Every receptor here comes from an adult with an advanced solid tumor such as melanoma, head and neck, liver or kidney cancer.

V gene TRBV28 combines with J gene TRBJ1-5; D not resolved. Per germline, CDR1 MDHEN and CDR2 SYDVKM. With 4 bases removed from V and 5 bases from J, the gap between germline ends came to 15 bases. CDR3 length: 15 residues. The CDR3 loop reads CASSSLLKTYQPQHF. In nucleotides, the CDR3 is TGTGCCAGCAGTTCGCTCCTAAAGACCTATCAGCCCCAGCATTTT.

This clone appeared a few times. This CDR3 is CAISEGSWATDTQYF. The CDR3 DNA reads as TGTGCCATCAGTGAAGGATCGTGGGCCACAGATACGCAGTATTTT. The chain carries TRBV10-3 and TRBJ2-3; D is unresolved. Germline assignment: CDR1 ENHRY and CDR2 SYGVKD. The CDR3 has 15 residues. Trimming pared 3 bases from V and 2 bases from J, leaving 12 bases between.

This chain connects TRBV9 to TRBJ1-1, with TRBD1 matching 7 bases. The CDR3 extends over 13 amino acids. The J segment lost 1 base and the V segment lost 3 bases, leaving 0 bases of the junction unmatched. CDR1 and CDR2 (germline): SGDLS, YYNGEE. CDR3 nucleotides: TGTGCCAGCAGCGGACAGGGGAACACTGAAGCTTTCTTT. It translates to CASSGQGNTEAFF.

The chain uses TRBV7-7 and TRBJ2-5; 7 positions agree with TRBD2. The V and J ends lost 3 bases and 3 bases, in that order; junction bases with no gene match: 1. The germline gives CDR1 SSHAT, CDR2 FNYEAQ (reference sequence). The CDR3 contains 13 residues. CDR3 nucleotide sequence: TGTGCCAGCAGCTTCGGACTAGAAGAGACCCAGTACTTC. Its protein product is CASSFGLEETQYF.

This chain joins TRBV2 and TRBJ2-3, with TRBD2 identical over 9 bases. The CDR3 loop spans 14 amino acids. The germline V gene has CDR1 SNHLY and CDR2 FYNNEI. V trimming: 8 bases; J trimming: 8 bases; junction bases outside the gene matches: 11. CDR3 nucleotides: TGTGCCAGCGTTAGGAGCGGGGGGTTCGGTACGCAGTATTTT. It yields the protein CASVRSGGFGTQYF.

The chain uses TRBV6-6 and TRBJ1-4, with 9 bases lining up with TRBD1. J lost 6 bases, V lost 5 bases, and 4 bases had no gene match. This CDR3 has 14 residues. Germline V gene sequence: CDR1 MNHNY, CDR2 SVGAGI (reference sequence). The CDR3: CASSHRGRDEKLFF. CDR3 nucleotides: TGTGCCAGCAGTCACAGGGGGCGCGATGAAAAACTGTTTTTT.

The chain combines TRBV4-1 with TRBJ1-2, with 8 positions matching TRBD1. CDR1 MGHRA and CDR2 YSYEKL come from the germline V gene. The CDR3 is 14 residues long. With 1 base clipped from V and 6 bases from J, the junction kept 4 bases outside the gene matches. CDR3 nucleotides: TGCGCCAGCAGCCAAGGGGCAGGGGGCGATGGCTACACCTTC. This encodes CASSQGAGGDGYTF.

This chain uses TRBV27 with TRBJ2-2; D is unresolved. The ends were cut back, 6 bases at V and 2 bases at J, with 10 bases in the middle. The CDR3 contains 14 residues. Germline-derived CDR1 and CDR2 are MNHEY and SMNVEV (reference sequence). CDR3 nucleotide sequence: TGTGCCAGCAGGATAGCCGAAAACACCGGGGAGCTGTTTTTT. It translates to CASRIAENTGELFF.

V usage is TRBV6-5 and J usage is TRBJ2-3; no firm D call. Germline V gene lookup returns CDR1 MNHEY and CDR2 SVGAGI. This CDR3 is built from 12 residues. V lost 6 bases and J 5 bases, leaving 9 bases between the germline ends. Here the CDR3 reads CASSRDLDTQYF. For the CDR3, the DNA is TGTGCCAGCAGCCGCGACCTAGATACGCAGTATTTT.

The genes are TRBV5-6 and TRBJ2-5; 11 nucleotides match TRBD2. V lost 4 bases, J lost 1 base, and 3 bases stayed unmatched. This CDR3 has 15 residues. Germline V gives CDR1 SGHDT, CDR2 YYEEEE. The DNA of the CDR3 is TGTGCCAGCAGCATCGGGACTAGCGGCCAAGAGACCCAGTACTTC. Its translation: CASSIGTSGQETQYF.

The V and J genes are TRBV2 and TRBJ1-1; D possibly corresponds to TRBD1 (6 bases). Germline-derived CDR1 and CDR2 are SNHLY and FYNNEI. V lost 6 bases and J lost 5, with 19 bases in between. This CDR3 is 15 amino acids long. CDR3 in amino acids: CASSSGKGGRTEAFF. The CDR3 DNA is TGTGCCAGCAGCTCCGGCAAAGGGGGGAGGACTGAAGCTTTCTTT. Variable domain in full (rest from reference TRBV2 and TRBJ1-1): EPEVTQTPSHQVTQMGQEVILRCVPISNHLYFYWYRQILGQKVEFLVSFYNNEISEKSEIFDDQFSVERPDGSNFTLKIRSTKLEDSAMYFCASSSGKGGRTEAFFGQGTRLTVV.

The chain has TRBV9 and TRBJ1-1, with D unresolved. V shed 2 bases and J shed 8 bases, with 16 bases lying between them. The germline CDR1 and CDR2 sequences are SGDLS and YYNGEE. The CDR3 totals 14 residues. CDR3 nucleotides: TGTGCCAGCAGCGTTGGCCAGGCGGCTTCAGAAGCTTTCTTT. Amino acids: CASSVGQAASEAFF.

The chain has TRBV18 and TRBJ1-2; D unresolved. This CDR3 spans 16 amino acids. Trimming removed 3 bases at V and 5 bases at J, with 19 bases between. Per germline, CDR1 KGHSH and CDR2 LQKENI. Here the CDR3 reads CASSPALEGAFYGYTF. CDR3 nucleotides: TGTGCCAGCTCACCTGCCTTGGAGGGCGCTTTTTATGGCTACACCTTC.

The table lists this clone with a few counts. Other nucleotide sequences from this sample produce the same CDR3. V is TRBV7-2 and J is TRBJ2-1; 11 nucleotides line up with TRBD2. The CDR3 loop spans 18 amino acids. The germline CDR1 and CDR2 sequences are SGHTA and FQGNSA. The ends lost 1 base at V and 3 bases at J; junction bases unmatched: 8. The CDR3 sequence: CASSLEGTSGRFYNEQFF. The CDR3 nucleotides read TGTGCCAGCAGCTTAGAAGGGACTAGCGGTCGGTTCTACAATGAGCAGTTCTTC.

The chain uses TRBV5-1 and TRBJ1-2; no reliable D call. Germline V lookup: CDR1 SGHRS, CDR2 YFSETQ. V dropped 0 bases and J dropped 7 bases, with 13 bases sitting between them. This CDR3 spans 14 amino acids. The CDR3 sequence is CASSLADDVRGYTF. CDR3 sequence (DNA): TGCGCCAGCAGCTTGGCGGACGACGTTCGTGGCTACACCTTC.